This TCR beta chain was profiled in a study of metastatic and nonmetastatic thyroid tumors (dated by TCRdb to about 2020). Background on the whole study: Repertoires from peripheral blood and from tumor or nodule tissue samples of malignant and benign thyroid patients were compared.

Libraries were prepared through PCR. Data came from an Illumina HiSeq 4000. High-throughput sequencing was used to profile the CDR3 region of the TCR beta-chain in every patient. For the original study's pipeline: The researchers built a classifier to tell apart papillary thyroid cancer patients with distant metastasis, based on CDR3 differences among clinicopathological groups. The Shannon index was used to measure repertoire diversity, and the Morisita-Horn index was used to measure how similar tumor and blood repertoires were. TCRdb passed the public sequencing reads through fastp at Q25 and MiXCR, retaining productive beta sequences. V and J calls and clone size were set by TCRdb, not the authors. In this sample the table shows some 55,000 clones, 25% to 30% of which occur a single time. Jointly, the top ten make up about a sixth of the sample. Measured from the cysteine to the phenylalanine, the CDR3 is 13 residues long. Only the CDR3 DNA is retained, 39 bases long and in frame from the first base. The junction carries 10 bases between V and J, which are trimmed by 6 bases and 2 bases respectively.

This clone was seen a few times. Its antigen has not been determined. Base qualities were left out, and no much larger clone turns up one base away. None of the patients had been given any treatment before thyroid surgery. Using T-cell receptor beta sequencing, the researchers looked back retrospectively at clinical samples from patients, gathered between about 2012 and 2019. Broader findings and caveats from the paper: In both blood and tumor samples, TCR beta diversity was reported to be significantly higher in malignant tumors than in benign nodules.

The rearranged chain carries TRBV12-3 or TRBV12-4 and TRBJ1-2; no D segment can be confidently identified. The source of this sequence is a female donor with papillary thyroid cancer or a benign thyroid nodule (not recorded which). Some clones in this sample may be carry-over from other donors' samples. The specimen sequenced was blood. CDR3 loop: CASSPTQNYGYTF. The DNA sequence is TGTGCCAGCAGCCCGACACAGAACTATGGCTACACCTTC.